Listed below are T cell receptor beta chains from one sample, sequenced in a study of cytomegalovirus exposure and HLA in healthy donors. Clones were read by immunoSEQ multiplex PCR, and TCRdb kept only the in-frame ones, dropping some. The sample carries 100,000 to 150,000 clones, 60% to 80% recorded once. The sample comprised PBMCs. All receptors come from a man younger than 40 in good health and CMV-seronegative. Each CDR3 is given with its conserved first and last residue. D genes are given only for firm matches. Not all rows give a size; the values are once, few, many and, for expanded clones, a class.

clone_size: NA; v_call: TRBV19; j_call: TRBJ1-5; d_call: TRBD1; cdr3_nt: TGTGCCAGTAGTACCTGGGACAGGGGGGATAGCAATCAGCCCCAGCATTTT; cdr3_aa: CASSTWDRGDSNQPQHF
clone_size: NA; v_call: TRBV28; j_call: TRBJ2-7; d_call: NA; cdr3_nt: TGTGCCAGCAGTTTGGATGAGAGGGAAAATGGCTCCTACGAGCAGTACTTC; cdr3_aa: CASSLDERENGSYEQYF
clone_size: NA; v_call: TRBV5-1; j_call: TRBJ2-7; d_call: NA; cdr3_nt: TGCGCCAGCAGCTTGGGAGGCTACGAGCAGTACTTC; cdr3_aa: CASSLGGYEQYF
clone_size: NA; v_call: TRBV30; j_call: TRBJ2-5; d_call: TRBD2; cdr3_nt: TGTGCCTGGAGTGCCGGGGGGGGAAGCGGGACCCAGTACTTC; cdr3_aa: CAWSAGGGSGTQYF
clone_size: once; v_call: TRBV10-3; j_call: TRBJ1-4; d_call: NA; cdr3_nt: TGTGCCATCAGTGACCGGGGGACTAATGAAAAACTGTTTTTT; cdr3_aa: CAISDRGTNEKLFF
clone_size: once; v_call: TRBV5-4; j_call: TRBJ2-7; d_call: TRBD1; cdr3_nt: TGTGCCAGCAGCTTGGCGGGACAGAGCTCCTACGAGCAGTACTTC; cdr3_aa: CASSLAGQSSYEQYF
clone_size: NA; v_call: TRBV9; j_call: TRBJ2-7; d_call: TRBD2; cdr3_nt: TGTGCCAGCAGCAGTCCCGTGGGACTAGCGCACGGCGAGCAGTACTTC; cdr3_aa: CASSSPVGLAHGEQYF
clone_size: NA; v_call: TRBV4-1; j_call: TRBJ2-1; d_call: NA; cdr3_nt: TGCGCCAGCAGCCAAGATGAGGAGGGCTCCTACAATGAGCAGTTCTTC; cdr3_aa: CASSQDEEGSYNEQFF
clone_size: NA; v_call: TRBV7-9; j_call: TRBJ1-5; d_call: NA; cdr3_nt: TGTGCCAGCAGCTTAGCCAGGGGTCAGCCCCAGCATTTT; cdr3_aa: CASSLARGQPQHF
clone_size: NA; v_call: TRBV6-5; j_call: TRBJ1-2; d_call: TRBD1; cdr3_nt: TGTGCCAGCGGTTACAGGGACAGGGGAAACTATGGCTACACCTTC; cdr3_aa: CASGYRDRGNYGYTF
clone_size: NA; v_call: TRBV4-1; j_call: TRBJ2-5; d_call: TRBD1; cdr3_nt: TGCGCCAGCAGCTACAGGGGTCAAGAGACCCAGTACTTC; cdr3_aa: CASSYRGQETQYF
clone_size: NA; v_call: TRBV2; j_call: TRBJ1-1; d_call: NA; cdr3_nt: TGTGCCAGCAGTGAAGAGGGGCGAGAGAACACTGAAGCTTTCTTT; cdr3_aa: CASSEEGRENTEAFF
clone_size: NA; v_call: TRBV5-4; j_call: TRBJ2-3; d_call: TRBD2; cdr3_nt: TGTGCCAGCAGCGCACCTAGCGGGGGGACAGATACGCAGTATTTT; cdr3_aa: CASSAPSGGTDTQYF
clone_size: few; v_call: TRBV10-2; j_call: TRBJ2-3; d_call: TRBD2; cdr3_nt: TGCGCCAGCAGTGAACTAGCGGGCCTCCCAGATACGCAGTATTTT; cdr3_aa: CASSELAGLPDTQYF
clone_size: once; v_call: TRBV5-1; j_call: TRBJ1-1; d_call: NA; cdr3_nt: TGCGCCAGCAGCTTGGATGGAGGGGAGTTCACTGAAGCTTTCTTT; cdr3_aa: CASSLDGGEFTEAFF
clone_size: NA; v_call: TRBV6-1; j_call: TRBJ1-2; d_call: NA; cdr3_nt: TGTGCCAGCAATCAATTGACAGCTAACTATGGCTACACCTTC; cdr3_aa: CASNQLTANYGYTF
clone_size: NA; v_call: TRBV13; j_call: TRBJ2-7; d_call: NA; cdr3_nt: TGTGCCAGCAGCTTCGGCAGGGCTGGATACGAGCAGTACTTC; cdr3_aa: CASSFGRAGYEQYF
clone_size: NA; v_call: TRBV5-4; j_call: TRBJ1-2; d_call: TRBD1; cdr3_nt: TGTGCCAGCAGCTTGGATTCGACAGGGTACTATGGCTACACCTTC; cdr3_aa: CASSLDSTGYYGYTF
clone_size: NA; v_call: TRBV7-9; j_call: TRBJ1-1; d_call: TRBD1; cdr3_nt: TGTGCCAGCAGCTTCGGGACAGAGTTAAACACTGAAGCTTTCTTT; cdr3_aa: CASSFGTELNTEAFF
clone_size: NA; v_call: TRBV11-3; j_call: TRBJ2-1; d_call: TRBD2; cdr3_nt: TGTGCCAGCAGCACAGCGGGAACCCTCAATGAGCAGTTCTTC; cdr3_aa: CASSTAGTLNEQFF
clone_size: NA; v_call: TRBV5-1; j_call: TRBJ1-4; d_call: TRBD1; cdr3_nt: TGCGCCAGCAGCTTTGGCGACAGGGATAATGAAAAACTGTTTTTT; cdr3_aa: CASSFGDRDNEKLFF
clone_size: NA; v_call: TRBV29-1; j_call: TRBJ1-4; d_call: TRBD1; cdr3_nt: TGCAGCGTGGCCGGGACAGGGGGTGAAAAACTGTTTTTT; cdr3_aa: CSVAGTGGEKLFF
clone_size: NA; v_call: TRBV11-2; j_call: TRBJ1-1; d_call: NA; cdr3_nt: TGTGCCAGCAGCTGGGGGGGGGCCCCTGGCACTGAAGCTTTCTTT; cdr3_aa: CASSWGGAPGTEAFF
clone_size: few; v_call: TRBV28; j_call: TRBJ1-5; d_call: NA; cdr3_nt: TGTGCCAGCAGTTCCGGAGGGAGCAATCAGCCCCAGCATTTT; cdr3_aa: CASSSGGSNQPQHF
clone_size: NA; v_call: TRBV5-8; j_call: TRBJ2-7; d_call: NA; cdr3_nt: TGTGCCAGCACCCCATTGTACGAGCAGTACTTC; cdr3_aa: CASTPLYEQYF
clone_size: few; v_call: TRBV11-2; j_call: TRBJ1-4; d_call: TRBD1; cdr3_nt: TGTGCCAGCAGCCGACAGGGGGCGTCGAATGAAAAACTGTTTTTT; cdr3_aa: CASSRQGASNEKLFF
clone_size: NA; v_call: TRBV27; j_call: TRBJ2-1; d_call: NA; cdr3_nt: TGTGCCAGCAGTTTATCGCGGCAGTTCTCCAATGAGCAGTTCTTC; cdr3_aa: CASSLSRQFSNEQFF
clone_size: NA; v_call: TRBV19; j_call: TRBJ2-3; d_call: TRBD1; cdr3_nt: TGTGCCAGTAGCTACGACAGGGCCTCTATTACCAATACGCAGTATTTT; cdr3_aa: CASSYDRASITNTQYF
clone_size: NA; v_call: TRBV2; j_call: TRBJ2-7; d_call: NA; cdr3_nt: TGTGCCAGCAGTGAGGTTCTTGGCCACTACGAGCAGTACTTC; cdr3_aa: CASSEVLGHYEQYF
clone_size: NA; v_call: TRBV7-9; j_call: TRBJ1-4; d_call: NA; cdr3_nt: TGTTCCAGCAGCCGGGATCATGAAAAACTGTTTTTT; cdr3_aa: CSSSRDHEKLFF
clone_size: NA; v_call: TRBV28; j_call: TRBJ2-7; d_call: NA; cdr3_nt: TGTGCCAGCAGTTTCCGCGGAACCTACGAGCAGTACTTC; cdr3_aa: CASSFRGTYEQYF